The 30 T cell receptor beta chains presented below share a single source sample, sequenced in a study of T cell changes during pregnancy in multiple sclerosis. The table came from immunoSEQ multiplex PCR; TCRdb's copy has only in-frame clones and leaves some out. The sample shows some 100,000 clones, around 94% of them seen only once. Sequences were derived from peripheral blood, sampled in the second trimester of pregnancy. The source of these receptors is a female donor with multiple sclerosis, enrolled in a pregnancy study.

The genes are TRBV15 and TRBJ1-4, with D unclear. Germline V gene lookup returns CDR1 LNHNV and CDR2 YYDKDF (reference sequence). V dropped 6 bases and J dropped 5 bases, with 13 bases sitting between them. The CDR3 covers 14 residues. The CDR3 DNA sequence: TGTGCCACCAGTCGGACGGAGGTGAATGAAAAACTGTTTTTT. It specifies CATSRTEVNEKLFF.

This clone was detected only once. The rearrangement links TRBV25-1 to TRBJ1-2, with 9 positions matching TRBD1. After removal of 4 bases from V and 7 bases from J, the junction contained 4 bases not matched to a gene. CDR1 and CDR2 from the germline V gene are MGHDK and SYGVNS. CDR3 length: 13 residues. The CDR3: CASSGDRASGYTF. CDR3 DNA sequence: TGTGCCAGCAGTGGGGACAGGGCTTCTGGCTACACCTTC.

This clone was observed once. The rearrangement uses TRBV5-1 and TRBJ2-1; D not resolved. The V gene lost 0 bases and the J gene lost 9 bases, with 10 bases spanning the gap. Germline CDR1 reads SGHRS; CDR2 reads YFSETQ. This CDR3 is 13 amino acids long. The CDR3 here is CASSLASSVEQFF. Here the CDR3 DNA reads TGCGCCAGCAGCTTGGCCTCGAGCGTTGAGCAGTTCTTC.

This clone occurred once. The genes are TRBV7-8 and TRBJ1-2, with unresolved D. Trimming removed 2 bases from V and 8 bases from J, with 9 bases in between. CDR3 size: 12 residues. Germline loops: CDR1 SGHVS, CDR2 FQNEAQ. CDR3: CASSLWGEGYTF. CDR3 in DNA: TGTGCCAGCAGCTTATGGGGAGAGGGCTACACCTTC.

The CDR3 region is CASSLGTANTGELFF. Written as DNA, the CDR3 is TGTGCCAGCAGCCTGGGGACAGCGAACACCGGGGAGCTGTTTTTT. The chain combines TRBV2 with TRBJ2-2; 7 bases are a match to TRBD1. Germline-derived CDR1 and CDR2 are SNHLY and FYNNEI. There are 15 residues in the CDR3. The J segment lost 0 bases and the V segment lost 6 bases, leaving 4 bases of the junction unmatched.

The chain uses TRBV6-1 and TRBJ1-5; TRBD1 agrees at 10 bases. This CDR3 is 16 amino acids long. The germline CDR1 and CDR2 sequences are MNHNS and SASEGT. The J segment lost 4 bases and the V segment lost 3 bases, leaving 6 bases of the junction unmatched. This CDR3 reads CASSETGGAENQPQHF. CDR3 DNA sequence: TGTGCCAGCAGTGAGACAGGGGGCGCGGAGAATCAGCCCCAGCATTTT.

The chain recombines TRBV6-5 with TRBJ1-1; 8 bases align to TRBD1. Looked up from germline, CDR1 is MNHEY and CDR2 is SVGAGI. J was trimmed by 0 bases and V by 5 bases; bases with no gene match: 5. CDR3 length: 15 amino acids. The CDR3 spells CASSRRTGMNTEAFF. The CDR3 DNA reads as TGTGCCAGCAGTCGAAGGACAGGGATGAACACTGAAGCTTTCTTT.

This clone is a singleton in its sample. The rearrangement joins TRBV2 to TRBJ2-7; D possibly corresponds to TRBD1 (6 bases). Germline CDR1 SNHLY, CDR2 FYNNEI. CDR3 length: 14 amino acids. Deletions cut 1 base from V and 5 bases from J, with 12 bases between. CDR3 DNA sequence: TGTGCCAGCAGTGAAGGTTCCTACAGGGACGAGCAGTACTTC. Amino acid sequence: CASSEGSYRDEQYF.

The chain uses TRBV7-8 and TRBJ2-1; 9 nucleotides agree with TRBD2. Losses at the gene ends were 2 bases for V and 4 bases for J; bases not matched to a gene: 6. The CDR3 runs 16 residues. Germline assignment: CDR1 SGHVS and CDR2 FQNEAQ. The CDR3 reads CASSLNRRGGYNEQFF. The CDR3 DNA sequence: TGTGCCAGCAGCTTAAATCGGCGGGGGGGTTACAATGAGCAGTTCTTC. Complete variable domain (other parts from reference TRBV7-8 and TRBJ2-1): GAGVSQSPRYKVAKRGQDVALRCDPISGHVSLFWYQQALGQGPEFLTYFQNEAQLDKSGLPSDRFFAERPEGSVSTLKIQRTQQEDSAVYLCASSLNRRGGYNEQFFGPGTRLTVL.

CDR3 protein: CASSLITGGGGYTF. In DNA form, the CDR3 reads TGTGCCAGCAGCCTTATAACAGGGGGGGGAGGCTACACCTTC. The chain combines TRBV7-2 with TRBJ1-2; 8 nucleotides match TRBD1. J lost 8 bases, V lost 5 bases, and 10 bases had no gene match. The CDR3 consists of 14 residues. CDR1 and CDR2 (germline): SGHTA, FQGNSA.

The CDR3, as DNA: TGTGCCAGCAGCTTACCTGAGATGTGGGGGGGCGGAACCGGGGAGCTGTTTTTT. This translates into CASSLPEMWGGGTGELFF. The V and J genes are TRBV7-3 and TRBJ2-2, with D possibly being TRBD2 (7 bases). This CDR3 has 18 residues. Germline-derived CDR1 and CDR2 are SGHTA and FQGTGA. V dropped 2 bases and J dropped 5 bases, with 21 bases sitting between them.

This chain uses TRBV6-1 with TRBJ2-7; D is possibly TRBD1 (5 bases). The CDR3 contains 10 residues. V shed 5 bases and J shed 7 bases, with 6 bases lying between them. Germline V gene data show CDR1 as MNHNS and CDR2 as SASEGT. CDR3 DNA: TGTGCCAGCAGTCAGGGTGAGCAGTACTTC. Protein product: CASSQGEQYF.

CDR3 region: CASIPPGGGNTIYF. In nucleotides, the CDR3 is TGTGCCAGCATCCCCCCGGGGGGGGGAAACACCATATATTTT. The V gene is TRBV6-5, the J gene TRBJ1-3, with a possible D match to TRBD1 (5 bases). The CDR3 extends over 14 amino acids. V gave up 7 bases and J gave up 4 bases, with 14 bases separating them. Germline V gives CDR1 MNHEY, CDR2 SVGAGI.

The chain employs TRBV28 and TRBJ2-7; D possibly corresponds to TRBD2 (6 bases). The V and J ends lost 7 bases and 6 bases respectively, with 31 bases between them. Germline V lookup: CDR1 MDHEN, CDR2 SYDVKM. The CDR3 is 18 amino acids. CDR3 sequence: CASKGWDSSLGIVSEQYF. DNA of the CDR3: TGTGCCAGCAAAGGTTGGGACTCTTCCTTAGGTATCGTATCCGAGCAGTACTTC.

This chain connects TRBV30 to TRBJ2-1, with 8 bases that match TRBD2. Germline CDR1 GTSNPN, CDR2 SVGIG (reference sequence). The CDR3 loop spans 15 amino acids. V was clipped by 0 bases and J by 3 bases; unmatched bases: 4. The chain's CDR3 is CAWSVRGRIYNEQFF. The DNA for the CDR3 is TGTGCCTGGAGTGTACGCGGGAGGATCTACAATGAGCAGTTCTTC.

The chain has TRBV18 and TRBJ1-5, with 7 bases that match TRBD1. After removal of 6 bases from V and 1 base from J, the junction contained 6 bases not matched to a gene. Germline V gene data show CDR1 as KGHSH and CDR2 as LQKENI. CDR3 length equals 15 residues. CDR3 nucleotides: TGTGCCAGCTCCCCCACAGGGGCGAGCAATCAGCCCCAGCATTTT. Residues: CASSPTGASNQPQHF.

The rearrangement links TRBV7-2 to TRBJ1-5; weak D call: TRBD1 (5 bases). The V end was cut by 6 bases, the J end by 4 bases, with 16 bases between. Germline V CDR1 and CDR2: SGHTA, FQGNSA. CDR3 length: 15 residues. The CDR3 DNA sequence: TGTGCCAGCAGTCCCACCGGGACTGATAATCAGCCCCAGCATTTT. Its protein product is CASSPTGTDNQPQHF.

V and J are TRBV11-2 and TRBJ2-7; D perhaps matches TRBD1 (5 bases). V gave up 2 bases and J gave up 3 bases, with 14 bases separating them. The CDR3 is 15 residues long. Germline V gene sequence: CDR1 SGHAT, CDR2 FQNNGV. The CDR3 region is CASSLFRQSLYEQYF. The DNA of the CDR3 is TGTGCCAGCAGCTTATTCCGACAGAGCCTCTACGAGCAGTACTTC.

V gene TRBV5-1 combines with J gene TRBJ2-7; 11 positions agree with TRBD2. This CDR3 is 14 amino acids long. Germline V gives CDR1 SGHRS, CDR2 YFSETQ. Losses at the gene ends were 2 bases for V and 6 bases for J; bases not matched to a gene: 4. The CDR3, as DNA: TGCGCCAGCAGCTTTAGCGGGAGGGCCCGCGAGCAGTACTTC. Translation: CASSFSGRAREQYF.

The rearrangement joins TRBV10-3 to TRBJ2-2, with 10 bases fitting TRBD2. V was clipped by 6 bases and J by 0 bases; unmatched bases: 4. The germline CDR1 and CDR2 sequences are ENHRY and SYGVKD. CDR3 length: 16 amino acids. CDR3 nucleotides: TGTGCCATCAGCCTAGCGGGAGCGTCGAACACCGGGGAGCTGTTTTTT. This sequence encodes CAISLAGASNTGELFF.

The V call is TRBV10-1, the J call TRBJ2-1, with D perhaps TRBD2 (5 bases). In germline, CDR1 is WNHNN, CDR2 SYGVQD (reference sequence). This CDR3 is built from 13 residues. V dropped 2 bases and J dropped 8 bases, with 10 bases sitting between them. DNA of the CDR3: TGCGCCAGCAGTGAGGACCCGCGGGATGAGCAGTTCTTC. As protein: CASSEDPRDEQFF.

The CDR3 sequence is CASSLRGEREGRNEQFF. CDR3 coding DNA: TGCGCCAGCAGCCTTAGGGGGGAGCGGGAGGGACGCAATGAGCAGTTCTTC. The chain recombines TRBV5-1 with TRBJ2-1; 10 bases line up with TRBD2. After removal of 4 bases from V and 6 bases from J, the junction contained 13 bases not matched to a gene. The CDR3 loop spans 17 amino acids. Germline assignment: CDR1 SGHRS and CDR2 YFSETQ.

The V and J genes are TRBV30 and TRBJ2-3, with D perhaps matching TRBD1 (5 bases). V shed 2 bases and J shed 0 bases, with 6 bases lying between them. Germline lookup yields CDR1 GTSNPN and CDR2 SVGIG (reference sequence). The CDR3 length is 13 residues. The CDR3 reads CAWSRGSTDTQYF. Written as DNA, the CDR3 is TGTGCCTGGAGTAGGGGAAGCACAGATACGCAGTATTTT.

The chain combines TRBV5-1 with TRBJ2-1; TRBD2 agrees at 12 bases. The CDR3 is 15 amino acids. Germline-derived CDR1 and CDR2 are SGHRS and YFSETQ. The junction had 7 bases not matched to a gene; V was cut back by 4 bases and J by 8 bases. The CDR3 nucleotides are TGCGCCAGCAGCCTTACTAGCGGGAGGATTCATGAGCAGTTCTTC. It yields the protein CASSLTSGRIHEQFF. The full variable domain, completed using reference TRBV5-1 and TRBJ2-1, is KAGVTQTPRYLIKTRGQQVTLSCSPISGHRSVSWYQQTPGQGLQFLFEYFSETQRNKGNFPGRFSGRQFSNSRSEMNVSTLELGDSALYLCASSLTSGRIHEQFFGPGTRLTVL.

The chain carries TRBV7-6 and TRBJ2-5; 8 bases agree with TRBD1. The CDR3 has 15 residues. Trimming removed 1 base from V and 5 bases from J; junction bases left unmatched: 6. CDR1 and CDR2 (germline): SGHVS, FNYEAQ. The CDR3 is CASSLGTGRRETQYF. The CDR3 DNA is TGTGCCAGCAGCTTAGGGACAGGGCGTCGGGAGACCCAGTACTTC.

The J gene is TRBJ2-1, the V gene TRBV11-2, with 13 bases matching TRBD2. Germline lookup yields CDR1 SGHAT and CDR2 FQNNGV. V was pared by 5 bases and J by 7 bases, with 5 bases of the junction left unmatched. There are 15 residues in the CDR3. The CDR3 nucleotides are TGTGCCAGCAGCCTAGGACTAGCGGGAGTAAATGAGCAGTTCTTC. Translating gives CASSLGLAGVNEQFF. Filled out from reference TRBV11-2 and TRBJ2-1, the complete variable domain reads EAGVAQSPRYKIIEKRQSVAFWCNPISGHATLYWYQQILGQGPKLLIQFQNNGVVDDSQLPKDRFSAERLKGVDSTLKIQPAKLEDSAVYLCASSLGLAGVNEQFFGPGTRLTVL.

This rearrangement joins TRBV30 to TRBJ1-1; D perhaps matches TRBD1 (5 bases). CDR3 length equals 13 residues. Trimming cost V 3 bases and J 0 bases, with 8 bases left between them. Germline loops: CDR1 GTSNPN, CDR2 SVGIG (reference sequence). CDR3 sequence: CAWSRVLNTEAFF. For the CDR3, the DNA is TGTGCCTGGAGCAGGGTCTTGAACACTGAAGCTTTCTTT.

This clone was seen a single time. J is TRBJ2-7 and V is TRBV6-6; D might be TRBD1 (6 bases). This CDR3 has 15 residues. Trimming removed 6 bases from V and 0 bases from J, with 15 bases in between. CDR1 is MNHNY and CDR2 is SVGAGI in the germline V gene (reference sequence). The DNA for the CDR3 is TGTGCCAGCAGCGACAGGTTTTCGGGCTCCTACGAGCAGTACTTC. This encodes CASSDRFSGSYEQYF.

The CDR3 loop reads CASRLAGAGPNEKLFF. The CDR3 nucleotides read TGTGCCAGCAGGTTAGCGGGGGCCGGCCCGAATGAAAAACTGTTTTTT. The V call is TRBV27, the J call TRBJ1-4, with D possibly being TRBD1 (6 bases). CDR3 length: 16 amino acids. V was trimmed by 6 bases and J by 5 bases, leaving 19 bases between them. Germline lookup yields CDR1 MNHEY and CDR2 SMNVEV (reference sequence).

The J gene is TRBJ2-5, the V gene TRBV10-3; perhaps TRBD2 as D (5 bases). The V gene's germline CDR1 is ENHRY and CDR2 SYGVKD. The CDR3 loop spans 12 amino acids. Trimming cost V 3 bases and J 4 bases, with 6 bases left between them. In DNA form, the CDR3 reads TGTGCCATCAGTGAAGGAGGAGAGACCCAGTACTTC. Translation: CAISEGGETQYF.